These 12 T cell receptor beta chains came from one sample sequenced in a study of shared clonotypes between healthy human individuals. Terminally differentiated effector memory CD45RA+ cells were excluded from the naive CD8 cells, which were CD45RO-negative and positively selected for CCR7. The assay was immunoSEQ multiplex PCR, and TCRdb's table has in-frame clones only and misses some. This repertoire shows 2 million to 2.5 million clones, roughly 91% found once; its top ten account for around 1.7%. The sequencing sample was made of naive CD8+ T cells from PBMCs. The receptors were gathered from a man in his late teens or twenties in good health. Some clones in this sample may be carry-over from other donors' samples.

V is TRBV19 and J is TRBJ1-2; 8 nucleotides agree with TRBD1. The CDR3 runs to 12 residues. The trim removed 6 bases at V and 7 bases at J, leaving 4 bases unmatched. Germline CDR1 and CDR2: LNHDA and SQIVND (reference sequence). The CDR3 sequence: CASRTGEGGYTF. CDR3 in DNA: TGTGCCAGTAGGACAGGGGAGGGTGGCTACACCTTC. The whole variable domain, remainder taken from reference TRBV19 and TRBJ1-2, is DGGITQSPKYLFRKEGQNVTLSCEQNLNHDAMYWYRQDPGQGLRLIYYSQIVNDFQKGDIAEGYSVSREKKESFPLTVTSAQKNPTAFYLCASRTGEGGYTFGSGTRLTVV.

This clone was observed once. In the same sample, other DNA sequences code for this CDR3. This chain connects TRBV27 to TRBJ1-2; D is unclear. With 3 bases removed from V and 1 base from J, the gap between germline ends came to 6 bases. Germline CDR1 and CDR2: MNHEY and SMNVEV (reference sequence). This CDR3 comprises 13 residues. As DNA, the CDR3 is TGTGCCAGCAGTTTGGGCCTTAACTATGGCTACACCTTC. The encoded protein is CASSLGLNYGYTF.

Comments on this clone: Additional DNA sequences in this sample encode the identical CDR3. The rearrangement links TRBV7-2 to TRBJ1-5; no clear D. V was trimmed by 2 bases and J by 0 bases, leaving 8 bases between them. The germline V gene encodes CDR1 SGHTA and CDR2 FQGNSA. The CDR3 spans 15 residues. The CDR3 DNA is TGTGCCAGCAGCTTAACAGTCTATAGCAATCAGCCCCAGCATTTT. It is translated as CASSLTVYSNQPQHF.

Points on this clone: This sample also contains other DNA sequences that code for the same CDR3. The V call is TRBV6-5, the J call TRBJ2-7; maybe TRBD1 (6 bases). With 0 bases removed from V and 0 bases from J, the gap between germline ends came to 12 bases. CDR3 length: 16 residues. Looked up from germline, CDR1 is MNHEY and CDR2 is SVGAGI. CDR3 in DNA: TGTGCCAGCAGTTACTCTACAGGGCAGACCTCCTACGAGCAGTACTTC. This codes for CASSYSTGQTSYEQYF.

This rearrangement joins TRBV12-1 to TRBJ2-7; TRBD1, the D gene given by the table, was not confirmed from the DNA. TRBV12-1 is assigned pseudogene status. This CDR3 comprises 17 residues. The CDR3 is CASSPTPRDRGPYEQYF. The CDR3, as DNA: TGTGCCAGCAGCCCAACACCCAGGGACAGGGGACCCTACGAGCAGTACTTC.

The table lists this clone with a few counts. This chain uses TRBV6-1 with TRBJ2-7; D uncertain. Germline V lookup: CDR1 MNHNS, CDR2 SASEGT. V was trimmed by 7 bases and J by 3 bases, leaving 1 base between them. The length of the CDR3 is 9 residues. The CDR3 nucleotides read TGTGCCAGCAACTACGAGCAGTACTTC. Its translation: CASNYEQYF.

The rearrangement uses TRBV4-1 and TRBJ2-2; tentatively, D is TRBD1 (5 bases). In germline, CDR1 is MGHRA, CDR2 YSYEKL. The V and J ends lost 2 bases and 1 base respectively, with 8 bases between them. The CDR3 spans 15 residues. CDR3: CASSQLGQNTGELFF. The CDR3 coding sequence is TGCGCCAGCAGCCAACTCGGACAGAACACCGGGGAGCTGTTTTTT.

This clone appeared a single time. V is TRBV19 and J is TRBJ1-2; TRBD1 matches 9 bases. Germline CDR1 and CDR2: LNHDA and SQIVND (reference sequence). The CDR3 contains 16 residues. V lost 5 bases and J lost 1; bases outside the gene matches: 8. For the CDR3, the DNA is TGTGCCAGTAGTGCAGGCCGGGACAGGGATAACTATGGCTACACCTTC. It encodes CASSAGRDRDNYGYTF.

In this sample, this clone turned up a few times. The rearrangement uses TRBV7-9 and TRBJ2-3; the match to TRBD1 covers 8 bases. The V gene end was trimmed by 1 base and the J gene end by 2 bases; junction bases not matched to a gene: 5. This CDR3 is built from 16 residues. The germline gives CDR1 SEHNR, CDR2 FQNEAQ (reference sequence). CDR3 bases: TGTGCCAGCAGCTTAGGACAGGGGCCCACCACAGATACGCAGTATTTT. It codes for CASSLGQGPTTDTQYF.

As regards this clone: Other DNA variants within this sample encode the same CDR3. The genes are TRBV28 and TRBJ1-1; TRBD1 agrees at 9 bases. This CDR3 comprises 14 residues. Per germline, CDR1 MDHEN and CDR2 SYDVKM. J was trimmed by 4 bases and V by 6 bases; bases with no gene match: 6. CDR3 region: CASSLTGGGTEAFF. DNA for the CDR3: TGTGCCAGCAGCCTGACAGGGGGTGGCACTGAAGCTTTCTTT.

The CDR3, as DNA: TGTGCCAGCAGTCCCGGGGAGGGCGACGGCTACACCTTC. Protein sequence: CASSPGEGDGYTF. The rearrangement uses TRBV28 and TRBJ1-2; D gene ambiguous. The CDR3 runs to 13 residues. V lost 5 bases to trimming and J lost 8 bases, with 15 bases between them. Germline CDR1 reads MDHEN; CDR2 reads SYDVKM.

The chain has TRBV4-3 and TRBJ1-1; 7 bases map to TRBD1. The germline V gene has CDR1 LGHNA and CDR2 YSLEER. There are 15 residues in the CDR3. V trimming: 2 bases; J trimming: 1 base; junction bases outside the gene matches: 4. The CDR3 protein is CASSQRDRRNTEAFF. DNA of the CDR3: TGCGCCAGCAGCCAACGGGACAGACGGAACACTGAAGCTTTCTTT.